The 6 T cell receptor beta chains in this list originate from one sample, sequenced in a study of cytomegalovirus exposure and HLA in healthy donors. PCR used 60 Vbeta primers and 13 Jbeta primers. TCRdb's table, derived via immunoSEQ multiplex PCR, lists solely in-frame clones and lacks some. The sample yields some 200,000 clones, around 80% seen once. Sample: PBMCs. Source of these receptors: a woman under 30 in good health and CMV-seronegative.

The chain joins TRBV5-4 to TRBJ2-1; 15 positions match TRBD2. Germline V gene data show CDR1 as SGHNT and CDR2 as YYREEE (reference sequence). This CDR3 is 19 amino acids long. V gave up 5 bases and J gave up 0 bases; unmatched junction bases: 9. Written as DNA, the CDR3 is TGTGCCAGCAGGGGTGGACTAGCGGGAGGGTTAAGCTCCTACAATGAGCAGTTCTTC. Protein sequence: CASRGGLAGGLSSYNEQFF.

The rearrangement joins TRBV28 to TRBJ2-5, with D tentatively TRBD1 (5 bases). The V gene's germline CDR1 is MDHEN and CDR2 SYDVKM. This CDR3 is 15 amino acids long. The germline V and J ends were trimmed by 2 bases and 5 bases, with 15 bases remaining between them. The CDR3 is CASSLQGSEEETQYF. The CDR3 DNA sequence: TGTGCCAGCAGTTTACAGGGCAGCGAGGAGGAGACCCAGTACTTC.

V and J are TRBV4-2 and TRBJ2-2; 7 nucleotides line up with TRBD1. Germline CDR1 LGHNA, CDR2 YNFKEQ. Losses at the gene ends were 6 bases for V and 7 bases for J; bases not matched to a gene: 2. The CDR3 is 12 amino acids. CDR3 in DNA: TGTGCCAGCAGACAGGGGAACGGGGAGCTGTTTTTT. It yields the protein CASRQGNGELFF.

CDR3 sequence: CASSPAQLGLSYEQYF. CDR3 DNA sequence: TGCGCCAGCAGCCCTGCCCAACTAGGTCTCTCATACGAGCAGTACTTC. V is TRBV4-1 and J is TRBJ2-7; possibly TRBD2 for D (5 bases). From germline, CDR1 is MGHRA and CDR2 YSYEKL. There are 16 residues in the CDR3. V was clipped by 4 bases and J by 4 bases, with 20 bases between them.

This chain links TRBV5-1 with TRBJ2-5; 9 bases are a match to TRBD1. J was trimmed by 5 bases and V by 3 bases; bases with no gene match: 5. From germline, CDR1 is SGHRS and CDR2 YFSETQ. This CDR3 region has 14 residues. CDR3 in DNA: TGCGCCAGCAGCTGGGACAGGGAAGTGGAGACCCAGTACTTC. The encoded protein is CASSWDREVETQYF.

This chain connects TRBV6-1 to TRBJ1-6; D possibly corresponds to TRBD1 (6 bases). Trimming removed 7 bases at V and 6 bases at J, with 13 bases between. CDR1 and CDR2 (germline): MNHNS, SASEGT. The CDR3 has 14 residues. DNA of the CDR3: TGTGCCAGCATCAACAGGGCCACTAATTCACCCCTCCACTTT. This gives the protein CASINRATNSPLHF.